The sequence of this T cell receptor (beta chain) was determined in a study of T cell responses to AZD1222 COVID-19 vaccine. This CDR3 has 12 residues. Germline V gene lookup returns CDR1 SGHKS and CDR2 YYEKEE (reference sequence). V lost 2 bases and J 3 bases, leaving 5 bases between the germline ends. Sequencing was performed with immunoSEQ multiplex PCR; in TCRdb, only in-frame clones are kept and a portion is missing. Of about 130,000 clones in the sample, over 85% were seen once. The sequences come from peripheral blood, collected on day 0 of AZD1222 vaccination. The receptor was derived from an adult in good health. The rearrangement uses TRBV5-5 and TRBJ1-1; D is unclear. The CDR3 DNA sequence: TGTGCCAGCAGCTTTCCGGACACTGAAGCTTTCTTT. Its protein product is CASSFPDTEAFF.